This T cell receptor (beta chain) appears in the sequencing data of a study of blood T cell repertoires in COVID-19. Whole-study context: Material from acute and convalescent COVID-19 was sourced from the United States, Italy and Spain. In each case, the material was cDNA or gDNA derived from T cells, B-cell-depleted T cells, or PBMCs.

This clone was recorded only once. Germline CDR1 is SGHRS and CDR2 is YFSETQ. The CDR3 consists of 16 residues. Deletions cut 0 bases from V and 4 bases from J, with 16 bases between. TCRdb's copy holds only in-frame clones and misses some; the assay was immunoSEQ multiplex PCR. The table shows 150,000 to 200,000 clones, with approximately 85% occurring only once. This TCR was recovered from a human donor with active or convalescent COVID-19. The donor label of this sample is uncertain. The sample consisted of peripheral blood. The V and J genes are TRBV5-1 and TRBJ1-2; D not resolved. The CDR3 reads CASSLVSGLSVYGYTF. DNA of the CDR3: TGCGCCAGCAGCTTGGTTTCCGGGTTGTCAGTCTATGGCTACACCTTC.